This T cell receptor (beta chain) was observed in a study of OX40 agonist ivuxolimab in advanced cancers. Whole-study findings and limits: There was clonal expansion of CD4+ and CD8+ blood T cells by week 6 at 0.1 to 3.0 mg/kg.

There are a few counts of this clone. As yet, its antigen is unknown. Per germline, CDR1 LNHDA and CDR2 SQIVND (reference sequence). The J segment lost 8 bases and the V segment lost 6 bases, leaving 1 base of the junction unmatched. This CDR3 has 12 amino acids. Method: immunoSEQ multiplex PCR; TCRdb's copy keeps in-frame clones and lacks some. Of tens of thousands of clones detected, roughly nine tenths appear once; the ten largest clones hold around 2%. The receptor's source is an adult with an advanced solid tumor such as melanoma, head and neck, liver or kidney cancer. The source material was CD4+ or CD8+ T cells sorted from blood, sampled in a trial of the OX40 agonist ivuxolimab. The chain employs TRBV19 and TRBJ1-6; TRBD1 matches 7 bases. The CDR3 DNA reads TGTGCCAGTAGAACAGGGGATTCACCCCTCCACTTT. Protein sequence: CASRTGDSPLHF.